This T cell receptor beta chain was obtained from a study of technical replicates of blood from several donors. Method: immunoSEQ multiplex PCR; TCRdb's copy keeps in-frame clones and lacks some. The sample lists about 72,000 clones, 95% to 96% occurring once. Trimming cost V 2 bases and J 5 bases; bases outside gene matches: 4. Germline assignment: CDR1 MRHNA and CDR2 SNTAGT. This CDR3 is built from 14 residues. This sequence joins TRBV6-4 and TRBJ2-5; 8 bases match TRBD1. Sequences were obtained from T cells isolated from PBMCs. This clonotype was sampled from a human donor in good health. The CDR3 spells CASSDTDRDETQYF. The CDR3 DNA is TGTGCCAGCAGTGACACGGACAGGGATGAGACCCAGTACTTC.